The clone carrying this TCR beta chain was found a few times. Using RNA transcripts as the source, TCR beta CDR3 regions were amplified. Using the HTBI primer set, a first-round RT-PCR was run on the TCR CDR3. MiXCR, run by TCRdb on the multiplex PCR reads, gives a single entry per CDR3 protein. The data contain approximately 400,000 distinct CDR3 sequences, 15% of them singletons. The germline V gene encodes CDR1 DFQATT and CDR2 SNEGSKA (reference sequence). The germline V and J ends were trimmed by 1 base and 1 base, with 7 bases remaining between them. This CDR3 has 13 residues. The data belong to a study of T cells in Graves' hyperthyroidism and ophthalmopathy. PBMCs were derived from 7.5 to 10 ml fresh peripheral blood.

The TCR sequence derives from a woman in her thirties with Graves' hyperthyroidism. V gene TRBV20-1 combines with J gene TRBJ2-5; no reliable D call. Sequencing was carried out using blood. The CDR3 bases are TGCAGTGCTAGAGGTGACACCCAAGAGACCCAGTACTTC. This sequence encodes CSARGDTQETQYF.